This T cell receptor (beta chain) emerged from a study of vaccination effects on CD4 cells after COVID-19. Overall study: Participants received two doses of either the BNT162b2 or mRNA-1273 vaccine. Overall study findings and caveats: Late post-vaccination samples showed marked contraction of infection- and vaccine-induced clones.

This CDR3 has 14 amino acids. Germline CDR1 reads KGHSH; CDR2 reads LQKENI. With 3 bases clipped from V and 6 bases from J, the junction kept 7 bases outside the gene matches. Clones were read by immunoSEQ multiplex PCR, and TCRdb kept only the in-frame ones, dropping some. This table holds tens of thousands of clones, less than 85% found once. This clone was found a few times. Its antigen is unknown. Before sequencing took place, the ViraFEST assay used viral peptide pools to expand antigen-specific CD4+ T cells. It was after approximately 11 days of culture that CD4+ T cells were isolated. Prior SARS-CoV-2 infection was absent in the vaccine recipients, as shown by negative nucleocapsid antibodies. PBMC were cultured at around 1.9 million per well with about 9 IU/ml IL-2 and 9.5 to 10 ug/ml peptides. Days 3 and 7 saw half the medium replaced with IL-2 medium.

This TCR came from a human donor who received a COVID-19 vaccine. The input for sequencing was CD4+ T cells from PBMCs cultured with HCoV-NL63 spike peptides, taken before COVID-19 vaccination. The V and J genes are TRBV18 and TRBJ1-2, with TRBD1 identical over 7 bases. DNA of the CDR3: TGTGCCAGCTCACCGCGACAGGGACTGGATGGCTACACCTTC. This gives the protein CASSPRQGLDGYTF.